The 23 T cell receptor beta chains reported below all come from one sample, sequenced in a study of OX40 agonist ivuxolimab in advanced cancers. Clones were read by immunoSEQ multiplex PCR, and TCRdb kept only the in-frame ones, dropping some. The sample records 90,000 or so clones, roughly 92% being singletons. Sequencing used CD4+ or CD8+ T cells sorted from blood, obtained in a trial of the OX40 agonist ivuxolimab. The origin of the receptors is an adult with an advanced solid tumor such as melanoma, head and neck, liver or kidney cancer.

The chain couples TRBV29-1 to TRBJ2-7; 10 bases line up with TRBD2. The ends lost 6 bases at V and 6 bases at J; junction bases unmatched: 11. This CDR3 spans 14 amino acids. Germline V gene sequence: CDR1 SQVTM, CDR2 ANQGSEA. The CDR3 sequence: CSVPSGRALGEQYF. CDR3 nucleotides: TGCAGCGTGCCTAGCGGGAGAGCCCTTGGCGAGCAGTACTTC.

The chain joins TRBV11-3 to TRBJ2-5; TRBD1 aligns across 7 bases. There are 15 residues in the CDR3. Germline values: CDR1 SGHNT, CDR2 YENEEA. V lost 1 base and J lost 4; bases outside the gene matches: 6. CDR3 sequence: CASSLGGPGGETQYF. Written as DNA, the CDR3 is TGTGCCAGCAGCTTAGGCGGGCCAGGGGGAGAGACCCAGTACTTC.

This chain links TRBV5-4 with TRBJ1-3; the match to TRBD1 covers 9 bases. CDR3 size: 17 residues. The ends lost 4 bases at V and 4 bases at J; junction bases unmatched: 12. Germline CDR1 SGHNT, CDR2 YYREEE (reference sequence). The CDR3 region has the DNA TGTGCCAGCAGCGCGGGACAGGGTTATTCAGCCGGAAACACCATATATTTT. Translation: CASSAGQGYSAGNTIYF.

This CDR3 reads CASSLTGTENTEAFF. The CDR3 bases are TGCGCCAGCAGCCTAACCGGGACGGAGAACACTGAAGCTTTCTTT. The J gene is TRBJ1-1, the V gene TRBV5-1; possibly TRBD1 for D (5 bases). The CDR3 has 15 amino acids. Germline values: CDR1 SGHRS, CDR2 YFSETQ. V was cut by 4 bases and J by 1 base, with 14 bases left in between.

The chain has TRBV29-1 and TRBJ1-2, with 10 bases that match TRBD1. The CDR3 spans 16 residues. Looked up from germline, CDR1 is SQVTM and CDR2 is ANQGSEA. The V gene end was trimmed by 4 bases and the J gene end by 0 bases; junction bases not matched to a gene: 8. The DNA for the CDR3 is TGCAGCGTTGGTGGGACAGGGGACATCGCTAACTATGGCTACACCTTC. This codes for CSVGGTGDIANYGYTF.

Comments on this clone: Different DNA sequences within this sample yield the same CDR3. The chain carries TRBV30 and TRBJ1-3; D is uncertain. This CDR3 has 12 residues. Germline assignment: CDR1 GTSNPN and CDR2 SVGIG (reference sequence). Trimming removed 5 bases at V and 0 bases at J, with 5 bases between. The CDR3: CAWQGSGNTIYF. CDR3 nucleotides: TGTGCCTGGCAAGGCTCTGGAAACACCATATATTTT.

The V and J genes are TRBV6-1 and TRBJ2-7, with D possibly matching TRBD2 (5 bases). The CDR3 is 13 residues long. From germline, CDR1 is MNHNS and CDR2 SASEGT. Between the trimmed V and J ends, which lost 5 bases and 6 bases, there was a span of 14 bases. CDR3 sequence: CASSFRTGGEQYF. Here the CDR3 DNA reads TGTGCCAGCAGTTTCCGGACTGGCGGCGAGCAGTACTTC.

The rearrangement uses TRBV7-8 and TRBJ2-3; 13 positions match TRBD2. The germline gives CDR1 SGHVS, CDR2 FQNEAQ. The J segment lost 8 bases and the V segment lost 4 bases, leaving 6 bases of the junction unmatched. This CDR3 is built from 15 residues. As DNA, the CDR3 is TGTGCCAGCAGCTCCGGACTAGCGGGAGTGGGTACGCAGTATTTT. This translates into CASSSGLAGVGTQYF.

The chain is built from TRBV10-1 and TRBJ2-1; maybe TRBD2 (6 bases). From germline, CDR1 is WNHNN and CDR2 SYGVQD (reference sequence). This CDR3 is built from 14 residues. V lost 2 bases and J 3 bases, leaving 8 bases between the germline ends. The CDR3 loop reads CASSEPGLYNEQFF. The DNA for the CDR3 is TGCGCCAGCAGTGAGCCGGGACTCTACAATGAGCAGTTCTTC.

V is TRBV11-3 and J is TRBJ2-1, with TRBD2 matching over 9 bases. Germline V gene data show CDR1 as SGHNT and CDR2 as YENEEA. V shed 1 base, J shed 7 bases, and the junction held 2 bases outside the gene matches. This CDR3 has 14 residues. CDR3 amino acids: CASSLGLAGNEQFF. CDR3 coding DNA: TGTGCCAGCAGCTTAGGGCTAGCGGGAAATGAGCAGTTCTTC.

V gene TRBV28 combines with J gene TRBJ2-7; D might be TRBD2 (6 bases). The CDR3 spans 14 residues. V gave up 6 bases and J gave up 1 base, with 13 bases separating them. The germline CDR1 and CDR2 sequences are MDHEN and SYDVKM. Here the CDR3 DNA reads TGTGCCAGCAGAGGAGGGTTTCAGTCCTACGAGCAGTACTTC. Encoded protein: CASRGGFQSYEQYF.

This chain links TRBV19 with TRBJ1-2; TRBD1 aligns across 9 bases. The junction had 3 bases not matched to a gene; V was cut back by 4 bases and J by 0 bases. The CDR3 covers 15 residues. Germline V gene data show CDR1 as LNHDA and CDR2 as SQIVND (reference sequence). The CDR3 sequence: CASSTTGGANYGYTF. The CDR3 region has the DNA TGTGCCAGTAGTACGACAGGGGGAGCTAACTATGGCTACACCTTC.

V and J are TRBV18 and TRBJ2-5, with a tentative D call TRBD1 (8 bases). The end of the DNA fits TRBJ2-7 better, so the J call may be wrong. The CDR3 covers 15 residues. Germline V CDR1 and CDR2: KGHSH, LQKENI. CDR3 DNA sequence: TGTGCCAGCTCACCGAGCGGGACAGGTGTCGGCGAGCAGTACTTC. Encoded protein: CASSPSGTGVGEQYF.

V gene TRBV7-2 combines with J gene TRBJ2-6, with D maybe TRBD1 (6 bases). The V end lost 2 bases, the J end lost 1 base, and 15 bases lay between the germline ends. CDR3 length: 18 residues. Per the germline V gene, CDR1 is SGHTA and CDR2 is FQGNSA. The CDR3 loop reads CASSLTAGVSSGANVLTF. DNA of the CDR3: TGTGCCAGCAGCTTAACGGCAGGGGTTTCTTCTGGGGCCAACGTCCTGACTTTC.

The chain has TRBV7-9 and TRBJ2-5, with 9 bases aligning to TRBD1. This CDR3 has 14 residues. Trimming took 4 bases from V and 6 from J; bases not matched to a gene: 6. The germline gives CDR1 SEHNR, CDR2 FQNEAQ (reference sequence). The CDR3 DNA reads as TGTGCCAGCAGCTGGGGACAGGGAGGGAAGACCCAGTACTTC. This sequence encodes CASSWGQGGKTQYF. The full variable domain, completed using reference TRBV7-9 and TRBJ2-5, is DTGVSQNPRHKITKRGQNVTFRCDPISEHNRLYWYRQTLGQGPEFLTYFQNEAQLEKSRLLSDRFSAERPKGSFSTLEIQRTEQGDSAMYLCASSWGQGGKTQYFGPGTRLLVL.

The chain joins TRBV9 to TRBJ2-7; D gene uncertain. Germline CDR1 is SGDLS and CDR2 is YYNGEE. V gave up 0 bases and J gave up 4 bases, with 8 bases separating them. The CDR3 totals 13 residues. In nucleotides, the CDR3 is TGTGCCAGCAGCGTAGCCCCACCTTACGAGCAGTACTTC. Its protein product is CASSVAPPYEQYF.

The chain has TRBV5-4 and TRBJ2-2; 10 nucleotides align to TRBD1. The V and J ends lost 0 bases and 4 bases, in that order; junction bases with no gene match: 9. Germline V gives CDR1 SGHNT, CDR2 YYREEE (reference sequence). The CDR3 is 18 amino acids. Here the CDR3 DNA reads TGTGCCAGCAGCTTGGGCGGTCCGGGACAGGGGTCCACCGGGGAGCTGTTTTTT. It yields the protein CASSLGGPGQGSTGELFF.

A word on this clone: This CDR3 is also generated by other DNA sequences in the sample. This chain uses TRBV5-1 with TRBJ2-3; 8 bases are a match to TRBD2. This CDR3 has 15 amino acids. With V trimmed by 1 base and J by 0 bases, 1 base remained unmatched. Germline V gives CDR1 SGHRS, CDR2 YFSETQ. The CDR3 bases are TGCGCCAGCAGCTTGCCTAGCGGGAGCACAGATACGCAGTATTTT. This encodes CASSLPSGSTDTQYF.

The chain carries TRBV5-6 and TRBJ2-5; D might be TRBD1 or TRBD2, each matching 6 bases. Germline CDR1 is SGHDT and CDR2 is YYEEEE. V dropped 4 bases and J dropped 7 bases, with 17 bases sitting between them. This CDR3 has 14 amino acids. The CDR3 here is CASSLGPKGGTQYF. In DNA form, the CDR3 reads TGTGCCAGCAGCCTAGGGCCGAAGGGGGGGACCCAGTACTTC.

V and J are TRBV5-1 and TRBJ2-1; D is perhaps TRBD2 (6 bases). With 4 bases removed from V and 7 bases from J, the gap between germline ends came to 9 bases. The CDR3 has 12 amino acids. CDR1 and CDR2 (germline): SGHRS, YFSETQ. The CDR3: CASSGGLNEQFF. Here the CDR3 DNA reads TGCGCCAGCAGCGGGGGACTTAATGAGCAGTTCTTC.

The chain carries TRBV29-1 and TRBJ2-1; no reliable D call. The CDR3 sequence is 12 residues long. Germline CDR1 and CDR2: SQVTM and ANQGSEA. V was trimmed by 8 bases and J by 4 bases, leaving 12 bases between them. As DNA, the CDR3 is TGCAGCTCCCTATGGGTATACAATGAGCAGTTCTTC. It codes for CSSLWVYNEQFF.

CDR3 DNA sequence: TGCGCCAGCAAAAACAGAGCCGCGAACACCGGGGAGCTGTTTTTT. As protein: CASKNRAANTGELFF. V gene TRBV5-1 combines with J gene TRBJ2-2; D remains unclear. Germline CDR1 reads SGHRS; CDR2 reads YFSETQ. The CDR3 consists of 15 residues. The ends were cut back, 6 bases at V and 0 bases at J, with 12 bases in the middle.

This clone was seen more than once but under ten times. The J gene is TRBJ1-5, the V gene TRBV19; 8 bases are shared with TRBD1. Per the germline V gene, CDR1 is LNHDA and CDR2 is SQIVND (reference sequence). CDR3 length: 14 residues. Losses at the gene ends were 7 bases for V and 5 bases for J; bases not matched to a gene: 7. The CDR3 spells CASTQTGVHQPQHF. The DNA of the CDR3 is TGTGCCAGTACCCAGACAGGGGTCCATCAGCCCCAGCATTTT.